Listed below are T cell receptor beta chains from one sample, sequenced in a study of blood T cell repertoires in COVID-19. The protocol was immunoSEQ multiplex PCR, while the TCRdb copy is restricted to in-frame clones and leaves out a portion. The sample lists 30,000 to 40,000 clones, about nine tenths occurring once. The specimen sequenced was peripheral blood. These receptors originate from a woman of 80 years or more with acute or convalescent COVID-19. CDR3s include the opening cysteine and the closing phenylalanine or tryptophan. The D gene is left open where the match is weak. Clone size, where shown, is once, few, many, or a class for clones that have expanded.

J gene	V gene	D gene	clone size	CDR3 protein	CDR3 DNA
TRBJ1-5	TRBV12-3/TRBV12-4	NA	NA	CASSFPDQPQHF	TGTGCCAGCAGTTTTCCCGATCAGCCCCAGCATTTT
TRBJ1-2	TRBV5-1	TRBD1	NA	CASSLATGGYYGYTF	TGCGCCAGCAGCTTGGCGACAGGGGGTTACTATGGCTACACCTTC
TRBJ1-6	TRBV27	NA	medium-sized	CASSLAGFWNSPLHF	TGTGCCAGCAGTTTAGCAGGGTTTTGGAATTCACCCCTCCACTTT
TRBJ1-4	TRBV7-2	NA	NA	CASSWRTVEKLFF	TGTGCCAGCAGCTGGCGCACAGTTGAAAAACTGTTTTTT
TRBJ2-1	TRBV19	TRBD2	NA	CASSKGLAGYNEQFF	TGTGCCAGTAGTAAGGGACTAGCGGGCTACAATGAGCAGTTCTTC
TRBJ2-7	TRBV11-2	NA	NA	CASSFQGSLRYYEQYF	TGTGCCAGCAGCTTCCAGGGTTCGTTGAGGTACTACGAGCAGTACTTC
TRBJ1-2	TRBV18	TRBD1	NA	CASSPVTGGSNYGYTF	TGTGCCAGCTCACCAGTGACAGGGGGCAGTAACTATGGCTACACCTTC
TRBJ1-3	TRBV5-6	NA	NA	CATTRAGSGNTIYF	TGTGCCACCACCCGTGCGGGTTCTGGAAACACCATATATTTT
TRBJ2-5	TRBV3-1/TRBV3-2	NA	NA	CASSRSGGAWETQYF	TGTGCCAGCAGCCGAAGTGGGGGGGCCTGGGAGACCCAGTACTTC
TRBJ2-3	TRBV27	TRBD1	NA	CASSLRDRGDTQYF	TGTGCCAGCAGTCTCCGGGACAGGGGGGATACGCAGTATTTT
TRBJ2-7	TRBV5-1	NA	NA	CASSIDPGSSVQQYF	TGCGCCAGCAGCATAGACCCGGGATCTTCTGTCCAGCAGTACTTC
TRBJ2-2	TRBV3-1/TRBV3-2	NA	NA	CASRPGTNTGELFF	TGTGCCAGCAGGCCGGGAACGAACACCGGGGAGCTGTTTTTT
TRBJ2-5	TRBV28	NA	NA	CASSLGAMGETQYF	TGTGCCAGCAGTCTGGGGGCGATGGGAGAGACCCAGTACTTC
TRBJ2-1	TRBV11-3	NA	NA	CASSLRQGNNEQFF	TGTGCCAGCAGCTTAAGGCAGGGTAACAATGAGCAGTTCTTC
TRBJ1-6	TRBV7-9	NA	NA	CASSAAWGERNSPLHF	TGTGCCAGCAGCGCCGCCTGGGGAGAGCGTAATTCACCCCTCCACTTT
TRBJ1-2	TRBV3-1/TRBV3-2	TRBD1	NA	CASRIQGNYGYTF	TGTGCCAGCAGAATACAGGGGAACTATGGCTACACCTTC
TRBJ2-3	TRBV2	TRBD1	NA	CASEGARTDTQYF	TGTGCCAGCGAGGGGGCGCGCACAGATACGCAGTATTTT
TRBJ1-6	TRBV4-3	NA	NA	CASSQDRGGAYNSPLHF	TGCGCCAGCAGCCAAGATCGGGGGGGCGCGTATAATTCACCCCTCCACTTT
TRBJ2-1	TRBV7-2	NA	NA	CASSYIPRSYNEQFF	TGTGCCAGCAGCTATATTCCTCGCTCCTACAATGAGCAGTTCTTC
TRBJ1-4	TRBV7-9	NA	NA	CASSLEGLANEKLFF	TGTGCCAGCAGCTTAGAGGGGTTGGCTAATGAAAAACTGTTTTTT
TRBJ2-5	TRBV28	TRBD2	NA	CASSSTTGRKYF	TGTGCCAGCAGTTCAACCACCGGGAGGAAGTACTTC
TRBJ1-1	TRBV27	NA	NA	CASRLNTEAFF	TGTGCCTCGCGCTTAAACACTGAAGCTTTCTTT
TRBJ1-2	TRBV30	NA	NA	CAWSAQGYGYTF	TGTGCCTGGAGTGCGCAGGGGTATGGCTACACCTTC
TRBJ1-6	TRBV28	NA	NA	CASRTEYNSPLHF	TGTGCCAGCAGGACAGAGTATAATTCACCCCTCCACTTT
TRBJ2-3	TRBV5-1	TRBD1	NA	CASSSRDRGHGTDTQYF	TGCGCCAGCAGCTCGAGGGACAGGGGGCACGGCACAGATACGCAGTATTTT
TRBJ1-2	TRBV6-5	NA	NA	CASSYSGAGYGYTF	TGTGCCAGCAGTTACTCAGGGGCAGGCTATGGCTACACCTTC
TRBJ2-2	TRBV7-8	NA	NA	CASSLVRRGPGPGELFF	TGTGCCAGCAGCTTAGTACGGCGGGGGCCGGGCCCCGGGGAGCTGTTTTTT
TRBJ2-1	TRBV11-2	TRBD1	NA	CASSLWGQGMDEQFF	TGTGCCAGCAGCCTCTGGGGACAGGGGATGGATGAGCAGTTCTTC
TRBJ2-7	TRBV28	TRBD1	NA	CASSLGPRQGQYF	TGTGCCAGCAGTTTAGGACCCCGACAGGGACAGTACTTC
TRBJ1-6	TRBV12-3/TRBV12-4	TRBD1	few	CASSPGQNSPLHF	TGTGCCAGCAGTCCGGGACAGAATTCACCCCTCCACTTT
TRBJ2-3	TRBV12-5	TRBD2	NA	CASGLGTSTTDTQYF	TGTGCTAGTGGTTTGGGGACTAGCACCACAGATACGCAGTATTTT
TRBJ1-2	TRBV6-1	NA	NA	CASSEPRTSNGYTF	TGTGCCAGCAGTGAGCCCCGGACTAGTAATGGCTACACCTTC
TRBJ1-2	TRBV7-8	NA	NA	CASSLARGRGYGYTF	TGTGCCAGCAGCTTAGCCAGGGGCCGTGGGTATGGCTACACCTTC
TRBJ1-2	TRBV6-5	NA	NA	CASTRRRQGNYGYTF	TGTGCCAGCACCCGACGGCGGCAGGGGAACTATGGCTACACCTTC
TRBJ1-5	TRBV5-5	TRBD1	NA	CASSLVQGEGNQPQHF	TGTGCCAGCAGCTTGGTACAGGGGGAGGGCAATCAGCCCCAGCATTTT
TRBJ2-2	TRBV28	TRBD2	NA	CASSSPGGAGELFF	TGTGCCAGCAGTTCCCCCGGGGGGGCCGGGGAGCTGTTTTTT
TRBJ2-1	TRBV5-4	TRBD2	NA	CARTSGGGTNEQFF	TGTGCCAGGACGTCCGGCGGGGGGACAAATGAGCAGTTCTTC
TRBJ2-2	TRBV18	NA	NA	CASSRRDNTGELFF	TGTGCCAGCTCACGCCGGGACAATACCGGGGAGCTGTTTTTT
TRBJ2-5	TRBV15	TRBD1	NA	CATSGDREETQYF	TGTGCCACCAGCGGGGACAGGGAAGAGACCCAGTACTTC
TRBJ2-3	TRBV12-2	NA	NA	CASRFGQLNKLITDTQYF	TGTGCAAGTCGCTTCGGACAACTTAATAAACTAATCACAGATACGCAGTATTTT
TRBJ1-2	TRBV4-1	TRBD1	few	CASSPLTGEYGYTF	TGCGCCAGCAGCCCCCTGACAGGGGAGTATGGCTACACCTTC